The sequence of this TCR beta chain was determined in a study of blood T cell repertoires in COVID-19. The sample holds a few counts of this clone. V lost 6 bases and J lost 8, with 23 bases in between. This CDR3 contains 17 residues. Germline loops: CDR1 MNHEY, CDR2 SMNVEV (reference sequence). Original data processing: Estimated nucleated cell counts came from reference gene primer amplification. This table comes from immunoSEQ multiplex PCR, and its TCRdb copy is limited to in-frame clones, with some not included. The V and J calls and clone size were taken over from that table, and D and trimming were inferred from the DNA. The sample has 200,000 to 300,000 clones; 70% to 90% are singletons.

The receptor comes from a man aged 25-40 years with active or convalescent COVID-19. The sequencing input was peripheral blood. The V call is TRBV27, the J call TRBJ1-6, with a possible D match to TRBD1 (5 bases). Written as DNA, the CDR3 is TGTGCCAGCAGACAAGATGCTTTCGGGGGTGGTCATTCACCCCTCCACTTT. Residues: CASRQDAFGGGHSPLHF.